The text below deals with one TCR beta chain. Its antigen is not identified. The V gene's germline CDR1 is SNHLY and CDR2 FYNNEI. Germline trimming cut 6 bases from V and 7 bases from J; bases unmatched to any gene: 10. The CDR3 has 14 amino acids. These data are taken from a study of T cells in narcolepsy. The protocol was immunoSEQ multiplex PCR, while the TCRdb copy is restricted to in-frame clones and leaves out a portion. The sample contains 28,000 or so clones, around 86% of which appear only once. Whole-study findings and limits: Blood of same and different patients, but not healthy controls, reportedly held recurring autoreactive clonotypes. Autoreactive HCRT-specific and TRIB2-specific clonotypes were marked in same-patient CSF-versus-blood CD4+ comparisons.

The clonotype comes from a human donor with narcolepsy. This chain links TRBV2 with TRBJ1-1, with 8 nucleotides matching TRBD1. The sample was CD45RA- memory CD4+ T cells from PBMCs. The CDR3 region has the DNA TGTGCCAGCAGCAAGCCCCAGGGGGCGGTTGAAGCTTTCTTT. Translated, it gives CASSKPQGAVEAFF.